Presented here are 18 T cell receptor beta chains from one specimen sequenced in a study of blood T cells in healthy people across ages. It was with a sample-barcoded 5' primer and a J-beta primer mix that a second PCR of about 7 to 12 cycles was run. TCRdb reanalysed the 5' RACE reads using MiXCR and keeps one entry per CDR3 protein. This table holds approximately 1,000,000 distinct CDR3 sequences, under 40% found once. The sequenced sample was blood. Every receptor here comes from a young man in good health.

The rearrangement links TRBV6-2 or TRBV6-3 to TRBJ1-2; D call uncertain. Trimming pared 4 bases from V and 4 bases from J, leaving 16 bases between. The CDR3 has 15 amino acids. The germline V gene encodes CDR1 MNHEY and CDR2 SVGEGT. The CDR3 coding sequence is TGTGCCAGCAGTTCTGTACCCCTGAGGGCCTATGGCTACACCTTC. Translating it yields CASSSVPLRAYGYTF.

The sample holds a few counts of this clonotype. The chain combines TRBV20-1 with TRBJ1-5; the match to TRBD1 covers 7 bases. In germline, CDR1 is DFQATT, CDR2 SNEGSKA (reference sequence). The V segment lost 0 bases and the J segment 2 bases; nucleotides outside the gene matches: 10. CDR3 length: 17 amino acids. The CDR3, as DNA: TGCAGTGCTAGAGATACGGGCTATACAGGGGGCAATCAGCCCCAGCATTTT. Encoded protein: CSARDTGYTGGNQPQHF.

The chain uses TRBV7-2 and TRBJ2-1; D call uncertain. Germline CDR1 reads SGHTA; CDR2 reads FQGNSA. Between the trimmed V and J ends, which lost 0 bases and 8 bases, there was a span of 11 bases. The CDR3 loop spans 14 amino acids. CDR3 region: CASSLANLVYEQFF. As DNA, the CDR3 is TGTGCCAGCAGCTTAGCCAACTTAGTATATGAGCAGTTCTTC. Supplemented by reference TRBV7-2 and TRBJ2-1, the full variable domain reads GAGVSQSPSNKVTEKGKDVELRCDPISGHTALYWYRQSLGQGLEFLIYFQGNSAPDKSGLPSDRFSAERTGGSVSTLTIQRTQQEDSAVYLCASSLANLVYEQFFGPGTRLTVL.

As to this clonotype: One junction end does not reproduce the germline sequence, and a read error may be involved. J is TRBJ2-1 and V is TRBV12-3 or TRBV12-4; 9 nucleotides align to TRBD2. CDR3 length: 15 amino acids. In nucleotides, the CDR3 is TGTGCCAGCAGTTTAGCGGGACTAGCCTACAATGAGCGGTTCTTC. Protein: CASSLAGLAYNERFF.

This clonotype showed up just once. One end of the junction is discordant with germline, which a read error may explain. CDR3 region: CAISETAYGCTF. CDR3 DNA: TGTGCCATCAGTGAGACGGCCTATGGCTGCACCTTC. This chain connects TRBV10-3 to TRBJ1-2; D not certain. This CDR3 is 12 amino acids long. Germline loops: CDR1 ENHRY, CDR2 SYGVKD.

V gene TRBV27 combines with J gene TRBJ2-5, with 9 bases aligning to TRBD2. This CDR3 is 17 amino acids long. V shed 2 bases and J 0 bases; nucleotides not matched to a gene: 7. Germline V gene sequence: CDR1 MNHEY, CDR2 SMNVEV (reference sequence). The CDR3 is CASSLVASGEYQETQYF. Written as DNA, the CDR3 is TGTGCCAGCAGTTTAGTCGCTAGCGGGGAGTACCAAGAGACCCAGTACTTC.

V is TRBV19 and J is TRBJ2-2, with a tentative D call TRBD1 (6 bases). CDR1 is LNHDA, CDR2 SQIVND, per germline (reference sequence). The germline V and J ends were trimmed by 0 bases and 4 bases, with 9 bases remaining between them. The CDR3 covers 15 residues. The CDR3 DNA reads TGTGCCAGTAGTATAGAGGGGGCGGTCACCGGGGAGCTGTTTTTT. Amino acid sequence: CASSIEGAVTGELFF.

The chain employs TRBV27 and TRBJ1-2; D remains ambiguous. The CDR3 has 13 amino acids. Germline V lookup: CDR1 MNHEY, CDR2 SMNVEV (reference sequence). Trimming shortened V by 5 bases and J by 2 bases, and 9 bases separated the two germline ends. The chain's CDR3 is CASSTAENYGYTF. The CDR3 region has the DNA TGTGCCAGCAGTACAGCTGAGAACTATGGCTACACCTTC.

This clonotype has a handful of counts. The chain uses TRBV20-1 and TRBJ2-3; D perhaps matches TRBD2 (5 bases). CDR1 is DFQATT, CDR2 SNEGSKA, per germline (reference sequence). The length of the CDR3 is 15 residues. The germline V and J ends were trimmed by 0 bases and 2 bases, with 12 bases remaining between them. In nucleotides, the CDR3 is TGCAGTGCTAGAGATTGGACTTCGAACACAGATACGCAGTATTTT. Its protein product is CSARDWTSNTDTQYF.

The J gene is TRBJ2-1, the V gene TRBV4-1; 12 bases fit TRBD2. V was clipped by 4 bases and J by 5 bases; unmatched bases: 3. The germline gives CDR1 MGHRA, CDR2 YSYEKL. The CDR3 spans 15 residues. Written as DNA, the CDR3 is TGCGCCAGCAGCCCACTAGCGGGGGGACACAATGAGCAGTTCTTC. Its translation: CASSPLAGGHNEQFF.

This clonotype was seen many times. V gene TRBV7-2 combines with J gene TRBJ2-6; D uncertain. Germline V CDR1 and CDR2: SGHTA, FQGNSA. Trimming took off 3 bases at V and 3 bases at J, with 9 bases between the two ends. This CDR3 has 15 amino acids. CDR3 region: CASSFSNFGANVLTF. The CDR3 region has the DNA TGTGCCAGCAGCTTTTCCAACTTTGGGGCCAACGTCCTGACTTTC.

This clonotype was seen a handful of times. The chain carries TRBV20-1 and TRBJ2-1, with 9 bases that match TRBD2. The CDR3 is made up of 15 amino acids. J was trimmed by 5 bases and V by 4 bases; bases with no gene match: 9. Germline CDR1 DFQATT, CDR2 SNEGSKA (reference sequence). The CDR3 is CSATPGAGGNNEQFF. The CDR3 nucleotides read TGCAGTGCTACCCCGGGAGCGGGGGGAAACAATGAGCAGTTCTTC.

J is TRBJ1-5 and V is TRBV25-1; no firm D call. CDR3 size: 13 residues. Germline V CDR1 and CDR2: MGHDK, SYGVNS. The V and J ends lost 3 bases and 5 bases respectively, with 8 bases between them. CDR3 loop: CASSEFGDQPQHF. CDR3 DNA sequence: TGTGCCAGCAGTGAGTTTGGGGATCAGCCCCAGCATTTT.

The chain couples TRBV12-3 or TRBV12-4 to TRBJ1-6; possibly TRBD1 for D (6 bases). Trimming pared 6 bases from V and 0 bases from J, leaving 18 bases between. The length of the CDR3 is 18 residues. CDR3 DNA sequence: TGTGCCAGCAGCCCCGGACAGCCCAGGAGCTCCTATAATTCACCCCTCCACTTT. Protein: CASSPGQPRSSYNSPLHF.

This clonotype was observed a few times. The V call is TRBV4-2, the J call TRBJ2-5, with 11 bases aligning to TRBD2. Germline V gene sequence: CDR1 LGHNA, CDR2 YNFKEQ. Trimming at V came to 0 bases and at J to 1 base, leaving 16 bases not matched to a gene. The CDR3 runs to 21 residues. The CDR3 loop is CASSQDPPSGGSQTAQETQYF. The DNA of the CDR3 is TGTGCCAGCAGCCAAGATCCACCTAGCGGGGGGTCCCAGACAGCCCAAGAGACCCAGTACTTC.

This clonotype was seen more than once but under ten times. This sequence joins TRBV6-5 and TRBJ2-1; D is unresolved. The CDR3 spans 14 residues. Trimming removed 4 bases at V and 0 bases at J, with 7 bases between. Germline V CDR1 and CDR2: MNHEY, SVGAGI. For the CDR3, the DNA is TGTGCCAGCAGTTTCCAGAGCTCCTACAATGAGCAGTTCTTC. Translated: CASSFQSSYNEQFF.

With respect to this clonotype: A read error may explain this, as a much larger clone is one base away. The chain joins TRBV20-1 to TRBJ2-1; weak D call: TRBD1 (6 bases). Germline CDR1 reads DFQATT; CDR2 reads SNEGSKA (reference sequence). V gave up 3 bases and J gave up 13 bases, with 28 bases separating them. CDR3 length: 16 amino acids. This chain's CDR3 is CSASRTGKQSAETQFF. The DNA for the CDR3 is TGCAGTGCTAGTCGTACAGGGAAACAGTCCGCGGAGACCCAGTTCTTC.

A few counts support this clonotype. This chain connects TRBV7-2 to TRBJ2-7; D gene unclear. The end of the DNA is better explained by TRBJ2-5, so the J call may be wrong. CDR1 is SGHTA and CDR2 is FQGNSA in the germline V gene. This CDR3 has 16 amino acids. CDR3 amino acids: CASSPEATWSGGTQYF. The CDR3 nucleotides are TGTGCCAGCAGCCCAGAGGCTACCTGGTCGGGTGGGACCCAGTACTTC.